This entry concerns a single TCR beta chain. The target of this receptor is not known. It has no much larger one-base neighbor in the sample; base qualities were not kept. The data stem from a study of T-cell memory formation after mild COVID-19 (dated by TCRdb to the early 2020s). Concerning the study at large: TCR sequence clusters from the two donors were largely donor specific. In a couple of donors, T-cell clones that expanded and contracted after mild COVID-19 were followed by sequencing TCRalpha and TCRbeta repertoires longitudinally. Two young, previously healthy adult volunteers made up the cohort, one male and one female. The paper as a whole reports these results and caveats: Some responding clones were detected in pre-infection memory, which suggested that pre-existing cross-reactive memory T cells had joined the SARS-CoV-2 response. Contracting CD4+ clones were located mainly in the CM and EM memory subsets, whereas CD8+ clones were found to be enriched in EMRA. From day 15 to 85, contracting clones showed balanced CD4/CD8 phenotypes, whereas a second wave of clones that expanded from day 15 to 37 leaned towards CD4+. SARS-CoV-2 specificity of the second-wave clones peaking on day 37 was not confirmed. The study covered only two mild cases, and larger cohorts including severe cases with pre-infection samples were considered necessary.

PBMCs were isolated by Ficoll-Paque density gradient centrifugation. The instrument was an Illumina NovaSeq 6000. TCRalpha and TCRbeta cDNA libraries were constructed by 5'RACE with constant-segment primers, with sample barcodes and unique molecular identifiers being introduced. RNA was extracted from every sample with Trizol reagent. Libraries were amplified in two PCR steps, with a second sample barcode and Illumina TruSeq adapters added in the second step. Sequencing of libraries was performed on an Illumina NovaSeq with 2 x 150 bp paired-end reads. The paper's processing steps were these. With migec v1.2.7, reads were demultiplexed and then collapsed into UMI-guided consensus sequences. Using mixcr v2.1.11, the UMI consensuses were aligned to TRA and TRB V and J templates and assembled into clonotypes. Expanded or contracted clonotypes were those called significant by both edgeR and NoisET, with noise models trained on biological replicates. edgeR calls used a false discovery rate-adjusted p below 0.01 and a log2 fold-change threshold of 1. As an exploratory analysis of dynamics, max-normalized trajectories of the 1000 most abundant clonotypes were examined by PCA with hierarchical clustering. Separately sequenced CD4+ and CD8+ repertoires were used to assign a CD4 or CD8 phenotype to each responding clone. Clones were called with MiXCR by TCRdb after fastp trimmed the public reads at Q25, and only in-frame beta chains were retained. CDR3 protein sequences are deduplicated, and each keeps its most common genes and DNA. The V and J calls and clone size are TCRdb's, not the authors'. Recorded for this sample are about 540,000 distinct CDR3 sequences; about 20% of them occurred a single time. The top ten hold around 12% of the sample.

CDR3 length: 17 amino acids, cysteine to phenylalanine. Kept here is only the CDR3 DNA, which spans 51 bases and is read in frame from base 1. V is cut by 0 bases and J by 3 bases, and the space between the germline ends is 16 bases. Sequences LGHNA (CDR1) and YNFKEQ (CDR2) are obtained from the germline V gene. The clonotype comes from an adult woman who had mild COVID-19 (a few samples of this study predate the infection). The sample titles of this study are shuffled in the database, so cell type and time point are left out; the donor was told from shared clones. The sample was PBMCs or a T cell subset sorted from them (not recorded which). The chain is encoded by TRBV4-2 joined to TRBJ2-3, with TRBD2 perhaps the D gene, on 6 matching bases. Read as DNA, the sequence is TGTGCCAGCAGCCAAGAATCGGGCGGGGCGCGAACAGATACGCAGTATTTT. Its coded protein is CASSQESGGARTDTQYF.